This is a list of T cell receptor beta chains from one sample in a study of T cells in Graves' hyperthyroidism and ophthalmopathy. MiXCR, run by TCRdb on the multiplex PCR reads, gives a single entry per CDR3 protein. Among roughly 500,000 distinct CDR3 sequences, about 46% were seen once, and the ten largest hold approximately 44%. Sequencing was carried out using peripheral blood or thyroid tissue (not recorded which). These receptors all stem from an adult woman with Graves' disease, either hyperthyroidism or ophthalmopathy (not recorded which). Each CDR3 is given with its conserved first and last residue. Fields, in order: J gene, D gene, clone size, V gene, CDR3 protein, CDR3 DNA. The D gene is left open where the match is weak. Only part of the rows carry a size: once, few, many, or a class if the clone is expanded.

J gene: TRBJ1-1; D gene: TRBD1; clone size: many; V gene: TRBV9; CDR3 protein: CASSPWTGTEAFF; CDR3 DNA: TGTGCCAGCAGCCCTTGGACAGGAACTGAAGCTTTCTTT
J gene: TRBJ2-7; D gene: -; clone size: few; V gene: TRBV25-1; CDR3 protein: CASSEHHESYEQYF; CDR3 DNA: TGTGCCAGCAGTGAACATCATGAGTCCTACGAGCAGTACTTC
J gene: TRBJ2-6; D gene: TRBD1; clone size: -; V gene: TRBV5-1; CDR3 protein: CASYRDRDSTGANVLTF; CDR3 DNA: TGCGCCAGCTACCGGGACAGGGACTCTACTGGGGCCAACGTCCTGACTTTC
J gene: TRBJ2-7; D gene: -; clone size: -; V gene: TRBV11-2; CDR3 protein: CASSSLRAGTYEQYF; CDR3 DNA: TGTGCCAGCAGCTCCCTGCGGGCAGGGACCTACGAGCAGTACTTC
J gene: TRBJ1-4; D gene: -; clone size: -; V gene: TRBV7-9; CDR3 protein: CASSLVAAGPTNEKLFF; CDR3 DNA: TGTGCCAGCAGCTTAGTGGCGGCAGGCCCAACTAATGAAAAACTGTTTTTT
J gene: TRBJ2-5; D gene: -; clone size: few; V gene: TRBV19; CDR3 protein: CASSIGRDDKGTQYF; CDR3 DNA: TGTGCCAGTAGTATTGGGCGGGACGATAAAGGGACCCAGTACTTC
J gene: TRBJ2-5; D gene: TRBD1; clone size: many; V gene: TRBV24-1; CDR3 protein: CATSDPRTGGGETQYF; CDR3 DNA: TGTGCCACCAGTGACCCTCGGACAGGGGGGGGGGAGACCCAGTACTTC
J gene: TRBJ2-7; D gene: TRBD2; clone size: many; V gene: TRBV14; CDR3 protein: CASSQLTSGGEQYF; CDR3 DNA: TGTGCCAGCAGCCAACTGACAAGCGGGGGCGAGCAGTACTTC
J gene: TRBJ2-7; D gene: -; clone size: many; V gene: TRBV11-2; CDR3 protein: CASSLTRSQAGYEQYF; CDR3 DNA: TGTGCCAGCAGCTTAACACGCTCCCAGGCGGGATACGAGCAGTACTTC
J gene: TRBJ1-2; D gene: TRBD1; clone size: -; V gene: TRBV28; CDR3 protein: CASRGTVNYGYTF; CDR3 DNA: TGTGCCAGCAGAGGGACAGTTAACTATGGCTACACCTTC
J gene: TRBJ1-2; D gene: -; clone size: many; V gene: TRBV2; CDR3 protein: CASRRGWVDYGYTF; CDR3 DNA: TGTGCCAGCAGACGGGGCTGGGTCGACTATGGCTACACCTTC
J gene: TRBJ2-2; D gene: TRBD2; clone size: many; V gene: TRBV19; CDR3 protein: CASGLAGKTGELFF; CDR3 DNA: TGTGCCAGTGGACTAGCGGGAAAGACCGGGGAGCTGTTTTTT
J gene: TRBJ1-6; D gene: -; clone size: -; V gene: TRBV7-8; CDR3 protein: CASSSLFGANSPLHF; CDR3 DNA: TGTGCCAGCAGCTCCCTATTTGGGGCGAATTCACCCCTCCACTTT
J gene: TRBJ1-2; D gene: -; clone size: -; V gene: TRBV20-1; CDR3 protein: CSATAYTELNYGYTF; CDR3 DNA: TGCAGTGCCACGGCATATACAGAACTCAACTATGGCTACACCTTC
J gene: TRBJ2-5; D gene: -; clone size: -; V gene: TRBV29-1; CDR3 protein: CSVIGGSIWETQYF; CDR3 DNA: TGCAGCGTCATAGGTGGGAGTATTTGGGAGACCCAGTACTTC
J gene: TRBJ1-1; D gene: -; clone size: -; V gene: TRBV7-8; CDR3 protein: CASSPGAGISNTEAFF; CDR3 DNA: TGTGCCAGCAGTCCCGGGGCAGGAATCTCGAACACTGAAGCTTTCTTT
J gene: TRBJ1-4; D gene: TRBD1; clone size: -; V gene: TRBV20-1; CDR3 protein: CSARRAGTANEKLFF; CDR3 DNA: TGCAGTGCTAGACGCGCCGGGACAGCTAATGAAAAACTGTTTTTT
J gene: TRBJ1-1; D gene: -; clone size: few; V gene: TRBV5-1; CDR3 protein: CASSLVGRGGTEAFF; CDR3 DNA: TGCGCCAGCAGCTTGGTGGGACGAGGGGGGACTGAAGCTTTCTTT
J gene: TRBJ2-5; D gene: -; clone size: many; V gene: TRBV6-1; CDR3 protein: CASLGRQETQYF; CDR3 DNA: TGTGCCAGCTTGGGCAGACAAGAGACCCAGTACTTC
J gene: TRBJ2-7; D gene: -; clone size: -; V gene: TRBV4-1; CDR3 protein: CASSPDLVGREQYF; CDR3 DNA: TGTGCCAGCAGCCCCGACTTGGTGGGGAGGGAGCAGTACTTC
J gene: TRBJ2-2; D gene: TRBD1; clone size: many; V gene: TRBV11-1; CDR3 protein: CASSLVGTVETGELFF; CDR3 DNA: TGTGCCAGCAGCTTAGTGGGGACAGTGGAAACCGGGGAGCTGTTTTTT
J gene: TRBJ1-1; D gene: -; clone size: -; V gene: TRBV7-2; CDR3 protein: CASSLAHLNTEAFF; CDR3 DNA: TGTGCCAGCAGCTTAGCTCACCTGAACACTGAAGCTTTCTTT
J gene: TRBJ1-2; D gene: -; clone size: -; V gene: TRBV6-1; CDR3 protein: CASSDKETYGYTF; CDR3 DNA: TGTGCCAGCAGTGATAAGGAGACTTATGGCTACACCTTC
J gene: TRBJ1-2; D gene: -; clone size: many; V gene: TRBV6-5; CDR3 protein: CASSSPLAGGGYTF; CDR3 DNA: TGTGCCAGCAGTTCACCCCTGGCGGGCGGCGGCTACACCTTC
J gene: TRBJ1-2; D gene: -; clone size: -; V gene: TRBV12-3/TRBV12-4; CDR3 protein: CASSSDRFYGYTF; CDR3 DNA: TGTGCCAGCAGTTCCGACCGATTCTATGGCTACACCTTC
J gene: TRBJ2-5; D gene: TRBD1; clone size: few; V gene: TRBV25-1; CDR3 protein: CASSGDREETQYF; CDR3 DNA: TGTGCCAGCAGTGGCGACAGGGAAGAGACCCAGTACTTC
J gene: TRBJ1-2; D gene: -; clone size: -; V gene: TRBV6-2/TRBV6-3; CDR3 protein: CASNDGFHGYTF; CDR3 DNA: TGTGCCAGCAACGACGGTTTCCATGGCTACACCTTC
J gene: TRBJ1-2; D gene: TRBD1; clone size: few; V gene: TRBV20-1; CDR3 protein: CSARSGTDYGYTF; CDR3 DNA: TGCAGTGCTAGATCCGGGACAGATTATGGCTACACCTTC
J gene: TRBJ2-7; D gene: TRBD2; clone size: -; V gene: TRBV11-2; CDR3 protein: CASTPGGSGAEQYF; CDR3 DNA: TGTGCCAGCACCCCTGGCGGGAGTGGTGCCGAGCAGTACTTC
J gene: TRBJ2-7; D gene: -; clone size: few; V gene: TRBV7-2; CDR3 protein: CASSFDPYYEQYF; CDR3 DNA: TGTGCCAGCAGCTTCGACCCCTACTACGAGCAGTACTTC
J gene: TRBJ2-5; D gene: TRBD2; clone size: -; V gene: TRBV2; CDR3 protein: CASRGLVESF; CDR3 DNA: TGTGCCAGCAGGGGACTAGTGGAAAGTTTC
J gene: TRBJ2-5; D gene: -; clone size: many; V gene: TRBV7-2; CDR3 protein: CASSLIAETQYF; CDR3 DNA: TGTGCCAGCAGTCTCATAGCCGAGACCCAGTACTTC
J gene: TRBJ1-2; D gene: TRBD1; clone size: once; V gene: TRBV10-3; CDR3 protein: CASSYSQGTGGYTF; CDR3 DNA: TGTGCCAGCAGTTACTCCCAGGGGACAGGAGGCTACACCTTC
J gene: TRBJ1-2; D gene: TRBD1; clone size: -; V gene: TRBV29-1; CDR3 protein: CSVDRDYGYTF; CDR3 DNA: TGCAGCGTCGACAGGGACTATGGCTACACCTTC
J gene: TRBJ1-6; D gene: -; clone size: -; V gene: TRBV7-8; CDR3 protein: CASSTTRQGLGFSPLHF; CDR3 DNA: TGTGCCAGCAGCACAACTCGTCAGGGGCTGGGATTTTCACCCCTCCACTTT
J gene: TRBJ1-2; D gene: -; clone size: many; V gene: TRBV2; CDR3 protein: CASGDGYTF; CDR3 DNA: TGTGCCAGCGGTGATGGCTACACCTTC
J gene: TRBJ1-2; D gene: -; clone size: few; V gene: TRBV4-1; CDR3 protein: CASSPSGGIGYTF; CDR3 DNA: TGCGCCAGCAGCCCCTCCGGAGGCATTGGCTACACCTTC
J gene: TRBJ2-5; D gene: TRBD2; clone size: -; V gene: TRBV30; CDR3 protein: CAWSLSPGLATQYF; CDR3 DNA: TGTGCCTGGAGTCTTTCGCCGGGACTAGCTACCCAGTACTTC
J gene: TRBJ1-6; D gene: TRBD1; clone size: many; V gene: TRBV20-1; CDR3 protein: CSARDPKTGGAGNSPLHF; CDR3 DNA: TGCAGTGCTAGAGATCCTAAGACAGGGGGCGCGGGAAATTCACCCCTCCACTTT
J gene: TRBJ1-1; D gene: -; clone size: many; V gene: TRBV5-1; CDR3 protein: CASSAHPTHTEAFF; CDR3 DNA: TGCGCCAGCAGCGCGCACCCTACCCACACTGAAGCTTTCTTT
J gene: TRBJ2-7; D gene: -; clone size: -; V gene: TRBV7-2; CDR3 protein: CASSMDLLEQYF; CDR3 DNA: TGTGCCAGCAGCATGGACCTTCTCGAGCAGTACTTC
J gene: TRBJ1-2; D gene: TRBD1; clone size: few; V gene: TRBV29-1; CDR3 protein: CSVGQVAYGYTF; CDR3 DNA: TGCAGCGTCGGACAGGTGGCCTATGGCTACACCTTC
J gene: TRBJ1-4; D gene: -; clone size: few; V gene: TRBV7-8; CDR3 protein: CASSKQGWNEKLFF; CDR3 DNA: TGTGCCAGCAGCAAACAGGGATGGAATGAAAAACTGTTTTTT
J gene: TRBJ1-5; D gene: -; clone size: -; V gene: TRBV2; CDR3 protein: CASSARGQPQHF; CDR3 DNA: TGTGCCAGCAGTGCTAGGGGACAGCCCCAGCATTTT
J gene: TRBJ2-5; D gene: -; clone size: -; V gene: TRBV29-1; CDR3 protein: CTIGSAGETQYF; CDR3 DNA: TGCACCATAGGGTCGGCGGGGGAGACCCAGTACTTC
J gene: TRBJ2-5; D gene: TRBD2; clone size: -; V gene: TRBV7-2; CDR3 protein: CARSLGGTRVQETQYF; CDR3 DNA: TGTGCCCGCAGCTTAGGTGGGACTAGAGTTCAAGAGACCCAGTACTTC